What follows describes a single T cell receptor (beta chain). The sample is drawn from a study of blood T cell repertoires in COVID-19. Libraries were prepared by immunoSEQ multiplex PCR; TCRdb keeps only in-frame clonotypes and omits some of them. The sample holds around 300,000 clones, around 90% seen once. Participants, roughly 18 to 90 years old, spanned approximately 26 US areas. Germline assignment: CDR1 WNHNN and CDR2 SYGVQD (reference sequence). Losses at the gene ends were 0 bases for V and 2 bases for J; bases not matched to a gene: 3. This CDR3 is 16 amino acids long. The sequenced sample was PBMCs or T cells enriched from blood (not recorded which). This clonotype was sampled from a woman aged 25 to 39 who had recovered from COVID-19. This chain uses TRBV10-1 with TRBJ1-2; the match to TRBD1 covers 10 bases. This CDR3 reads CASSESGDRGNYGYTF. CDR3 coding DNA: TGCGCCAGCAGTGAGTCAGGGGACAGGGGAAACTATGGCTACACCTTC.